The sample holds one count of the clone carrying this T cell receptor beta chain. CDR3 length: 14 residues. Germline-derived CDR1 and CDR2 are GTSNPN and SVGIG (reference sequence). Trimming shortened V by 4 bases and J by 5 bases, and 16 bases separated the two germline ends. This record belongs to a study of technical replicates of blood from several donors. Only in-frame clones appear in the TCRdb table, and some are missing; sequencing was by immunoSEQ multiplex PCR. In the table there are tens of thousands of clones, nearly 98% of which are singletons. The chain has TRBV30 and TRBJ2-3; the D gene is possibly TRBD1 (6 bases). The source of this sequence is a human donor in good health. The sequencing input was T cells isolated from PBMCs. This CDR3 reads CAWNRDHMRDTQYF. The CDR3 bases are TGTGCCTGGAACAGGGATCATATGCGAGATACGCAGTATTTT.